This entry concerns a single T cell receptor beta chain. The antigen is undetermined. Germline is not matched at one junction end, which may reflect a read error. The data belong to a study of tumor and adjacent non-tumor tissue in lung cancer. Whole-study context: The cohort had 12 adenocarcinoma, a couple of squamous cell and 1 small cell patients. Study-wide findings and caveats: Significantly higher TCR diversity was found in tumor than normal lung. Tumor repertoires had a smaller top 100 clone share than normal lung.

TCRbeta libraries were built with three rounds of nested PCR, modified from ARM-PCR. MiXCR, run by TCRdb on the multiplex PCR reads, gives a single entry per CDR3 protein. The table lists just over 200,000 distinct CDR3 sequences, approximately 74% of them singletons. The CDR3 loop spans 11 amino acids. In germline, CDR1 is MNHNY, CDR2 SVGAGI (reference sequence). This sample's RNA came from whole unsorted tissue. Newly diagnosed lung cancer patients had thoracic surgery in China, August–November 2014, without prior chemotherapy. The source of this sequence is a man aged 60 to 69 with non-small cell lung cancer. The V and J genes are TRBV6-6 and TRBJ1-1; D might be TRBD1 (6 bases). The sequencing sample was made of lung tumor tissue. CDR3: CACSPQGVAFF. The CDR3 coding sequence is TGCGCCTGCAGCCCACAGGGTGTAGCTTTCTTT.